Shown below are 20 T cell receptor beta chains from a single sample sequenced in a study of T cells in Graves' hyperthyroidism and ophthalmopathy. Amplification yielded TCR beta CDR3 regions, with RNA transcripts as the source. During a first-round RT-PCR of the TCR CDR3, the HTBI primer set was used. TCRdb passed the multiplex PCR reads through MiXCR, listing each CDR3 protein once. The profile shows about 350,000 distinct CDR3 sequences, around a sixth of them singletons. Specimen: blood. Source of these receptors: a middle-aged woman with Graves' ophthalmopathy.

This clonotype was seen a handful of times. The V gene is TRBV28, the J gene TRBJ2-7, with 15 bases lining up with TRBD2. The germline V gene encodes CDR1 MDHEN and CDR2 SYDVKM. Unmatched junction bases numbered 7, after V lost 5 bases and J lost 8 bases. The CDR3 has 15 amino acids. The CDR3 DNA is TGTGCCAGCAGTGACTCCGGGACTAGCGGGAGGAAGCAGTACTTC. It yields the protein CASSDSGTSGRKQYF.

J is TRBJ1-1 and V is TRBV20-1; no reliable D call. Per the germline V gene, CDR1 is DFQATT and CDR2 is SNEGSKA (reference sequence). V gave up 3 bases and J gave up 1 base, with 9 bases separating them. The CDR3 loop spans 13 amino acids. In DNA form, the CDR3 reads TGCAGTGCTAGGGCCCCAGCGAACACTGAAGCTTTCTTT. Translation: CSARAPANTEAFF.

The table lists this clonotype with a few counts. V and J are TRBV20-1 and TRBJ1-1, with D possibly TRBD1 on 5 matching bases. The CDR3 runs 12 residues. CDR1 is DFQATT, CDR2 SNEGSKA, per germline (reference sequence). V was pared by 3 bases and J by 11 bases, with 16 bases between. CDR3 amino acids: CSARGGEREAFF. In nucleotides, the CDR3 is TGCAGTGCTAGGGGGGGGGAGAGGGAGGCTTTCTTT.

In this sample, this clonotype turned up many times. V is TRBV12-3 or TRBV12-4 and J is TRBJ2-7; 13 positions match TRBD2. The CDR3 has 18 amino acids. Germline trimming cut 5 bases from V and 6 bases from J; bases unmatched to any gene: 16. The CDR3 sequence is CASSPILLGLAGVGEQYF. CDR3 in DNA: TGTGCCAGCAGTCCCATACTCCTCGGACTAGCGGGAGTGGGCGAGCAGTACTTC.

This clonotype came up many times. V and J are TRBV12-3 or TRBV12-4 and TRBJ1-1; D is unclear. Trimming removed 4 bases from V and 7 bases from J, with 10 bases in between. The CDR3 totals 12 residues. CDR3 protein: CASSSVVGEAFF. Here the CDR3 DNA reads TGTGCCAGCAGTTCTGTGGTGGGTGAAGCTTTCTTT.

This clonotype was detected many times. The chain combines TRBV19 with TRBJ2-5; 11 bases agree with TRBD1. CDR3 length equals 14 residues. V shed 3 bases and J 5 bases; nucleotides not matched to a gene: 2. The germline CDR1 and CDR2 sequences are LNHDA and SQIVND (reference sequence). CDR3: CASSIGQGAETQYF. DNA of the CDR3: TGTGCCAGTAGTATCGGACAGGGGGCCGAGACCCAGTACTTC.

This clonotype came up many times. The gene calls are TRBV28 and TRBJ1-2; a weak D match, TRBD1 (6 bases). The CDR3 length is 13 residues. The V end lost 6 bases, the J end lost 2 bases, and 10 bases lay between the germline ends. Germline V gene lookup returns CDR1 MDHEN and CDR2 SYDVKM. CDR3 DNA: TGTGCCAGCAGAAGTCAGGGGAACTATGGCTACACCTTC. Residues: CASRSQGNYGYTF.

This clonotype was observed many times. This chain connects TRBV12-3 or TRBV12-4 to TRBJ2-5; no clear D. V lost 6 bases to trimming and J lost 4 bases, with 12 bases between them. This CDR3 region has 13 residues. DNA of the CDR3: TGTGCCAGCAGAAAAGGGCCCGGAGAGACCCAGTACTTC. As protein: CASRKGPGETQYF.

In its sample, this clonotype was seen many times. The chain carries TRBV20-1 and TRBJ2-7, with D possibly TRBD2 on 6 matching bases. Per the germline V gene, CDR1 is DFQATT and CDR2 is SNEGSKA (reference sequence). This CDR3 is 12 amino acids long. Trimming left V 3 bases short and J 2 bases short, with 8 bases between. The CDR3 sequence is CSASGSPYEQYF. The CDR3 DNA reads TGCAGTGCTAGCGGGAGTCCCTACGAGCAGTACTTC.

This clonotype was seen repeatedly, ten times or more. V and J are TRBV27 and TRBJ2-4; 7 bases line up with TRBD1. CDR1 is MNHEY and CDR2 is SMNVEV in the germline V gene (reference sequence). The CDR3 loop spans 15 amino acids. Unmatched junction bases numbered 9, after V lost 8 bases and J lost 2 bases. Here the CDR3 reads CASEERQGSKNIQYF. CDR3 bases: TGTGCCAGCGAGGAAAGACAGGGTTCCAAAAACATTCAGTACTTC.

This rearrangement joins TRBV19 to TRBJ1-6; 8 nucleotides align to TRBD1. The CDR3 loop spans 18 amino acids. The ends lost 5 bases at V and 3 bases at J; junction bases unmatched: 12. Germline V lookup: CDR1 LNHDA, CDR2 SQIVND (reference sequence). In DNA, the CDR3 is TGTGCCAGTAGTTCGGGACAGGACGGGCCCATCTATAATTCACCCCTCCACTTT. It encodes CASSSGQDGPIYNSPLHF.

This chain links TRBV27 with TRBJ1-5; TRBD1 matches at 7 bases. Per germline, CDR1 MNHEY and CDR2 SMNVEV (reference sequence). Trimming removed 6 bases from V and 9 bases from J; junction bases left unmatched: 11. The CDR3 runs 14 residues. CDR3 nucleotides: TGTGCCAGCAGCTTACAGGGGCCGCCAAGGCCCCAGCATTTT. It specifies CASSLQGPPRPQHF.

The chain couples TRBV12-3 or TRBV12-4 to TRBJ2-1, with TRBD1 as a possible D gene (5 bases). V was clipped by 2 bases and J by 7 bases, with 9 bases between them. The CDR3 sequence is 13 residues long. The CDR3: CASSLQGMNEQFF. The CDR3 DNA follows: TGTGCCAGCAGTTTACAGGGTATGAATGAGCAGTTCTTC.

This clonotype was picked up many times. This sequence joins TRBV7-3 and TRBJ2-3; no definite D call. This CDR3 contains 13 residues. In germline, CDR1 is SGHTA, CDR2 FQGTGA. Trimming removed 5 bases at V and 4 bases at J, with 10 bases between. CDR3 coding DNA: TGTGCCAGCAGCCAGAGACAAGCAGATACGCAGTATTTT. Its translation: CASSQRQADTQYF.

This clonotype came up many times. V is TRBV15 and J is TRBJ1-1; D ambiguous. In germline, CDR1 is LNHNV, CDR2 YYDKDF (reference sequence). Between the trimmed V and J ends, which lost 0 bases and 1 base, there was a span of 15 bases. CDR3 length equals 17 residues. DNA for the CDR3: TGTGCCACCAGCAGAGATAACCGGGAACACCGGAACACTGAAGCTTTCTTT. It is translated as CATSRDNREHRNTEAFF.

This clonotype was detected many times. CDR3 sequence: CASSYGNSNQPQHF. DNA of the CDR3: TGTGCCAGCAGTTACGGTAATAGCAATCAGCCCCAGCATTTT. V gene TRBV12-3 or TRBV12-4 combines with J gene TRBJ1-5, with D unclear. This CDR3 has 14 residues. V was shortened by 4 bases and J by 0 bases, with 7 bases between the two germline ends.

In this sample, this clonotype turned up many times. The chain links TRBV11-2 to TRBJ1-3; 8 bases fit TRBD1. This CDR3 comprises 17 residues. The germline V gene encodes CDR1 SGHAT and CDR2 FQNNGV. V shed 4 bases and J 1 base; nucleotides not matched to a gene: 9. CDR3 sequence (DNA): TGTGCCAGCAGCTATGGGTCCAGGGGGCGGTCTGGAAACACCATATATTTT. It specifies CASSYGSRGRSGNTIYF.

This clonotype has ten or more counts. The V call is TRBV7-2, the J call TRBJ2-7, with D perhaps TRBD2 (6 bases). V shed 5 bases and J shed 2 bases, with 13 bases lying between them. The CDR3 sequence is 14 residues long. Germline assignment: CDR1 SGHTA and CDR2 FQGNSA. DNA of the CDR3: TGTGCCAGCAGCAAGGGGTCTAGCGCCTACGAGCAGTACTTC. Translated, it gives CASSKGSSAYEQYF.

To note about this clonotype: This may come from a read error, since a much larger clone is one base off. The genes are TRBV11-3 and TRBJ1-5; 8 bases fit TRBD1. CDR1 is SGHNT, CDR2 YENEEA, per germline. The CDR3 consists of 19 residues. The trim removed 4 bases at V and 3 bases at J, leaving 17 bases unmatched. CDR3 DNA sequence: TGTGCCAGCAGCTCGACTATCGACAGGGGACGGTGGAACAATCAGCCCCAGCATTTT. It translates to CASSSTIDRGRWNNQPQHF.

The V call is TRBV6-1, the J call TRBJ1-2, with 8 bases aligning to TRBD1. Per the germline V gene, CDR1 is MNHNS and CDR2 is SASEGT. The CDR3 has 14 amino acids. V shed 8 bases, J shed 2 bases, and the junction held 7 bases outside the gene matches. DNA for the CDR3: TGTGCCAGCGATGGACAGGGCTGGAACTATGGCTACACCTTC. Translated: CASDGQGWNYGYTF.